Each of the 30 T cell receptor beta chains below was sequenced from the same sample in a study of tumor-infiltrating lymphocytes in primary liver carcinoma. Unsorted whole blood supplied the blood RNA, and germline DNA was isolated too. Making TCR beta cDNA involved around 520 ng total RNA and a constant-region primer. Sequencing libraries for TCR beta derived from three nested multiplex PCR rounds that used slightly modified ARM-PCR. The opening two PCR rounds, nine to eleven cycles each, paired TRBV1-TRBV30 forward primers with a C-beta reverse primer. From the multiplex PCR reads, TCRdb called clonotypes with MiXCR, one entry per CDR3 protein. The sample includes 330,000 or so distinct CDR3 sequences, less than 65% seen only once; the top ten take 5.5% to 7%. Sequencing was performed on peripheral blood. The source of these receptors is a man aged 40-49 years with primary liver carcinoma and hepatitis B virus infection.

Comment on this clonotype: Germline is not matched at one junction end, which may reflect a read error. The CDR3, as DNA: TGTGCCAGGAGCTCCCCCGGGGCAGAATACAATGAGCAGTTCTTC. Its translation: CARSSPGAEYNEQFF. The chain is built from TRBV11-2 and TRBJ2-1; D may match TRBD1 or TRBD2 (5 bases each). Germline loops: CDR1 SGHAT, CDR2 FQNNGV. CDR3 length equals 15 residues.

The chain links TRBV6-5 to TRBJ2-3, with D hard to call. V was trimmed by 6 bases and J by 5 bases, leaving 18 bases between them. Germline V gene sequence: CDR1 MNHEY, CDR2 SVGAGI. The CDR3 extends over 15 amino acids. This CDR3 reads CASSPYLSQLDTQYF. Here the CDR3 DNA reads TGTGCCAGCAGCCCCTACCTTTCCCAATTAGATACGCAGTATTTT.

This sequence joins TRBV11-2 and TRBJ1-2; no clear D gene. CDR1 is SGHAT, CDR2 FQNNGV, per germline. This CDR3 is built from 14 residues. CDR3 DNA sequence: TGTGTCAGTAGCTTAGACACGGTTAACTATGGCTACACCTTC. Encoded protein: CVSSLDTVNYGYTF.

Remarks on this clonotype: One end of the junction fails to match germline, which may point to a read error. The J gene is TRBJ2-1, the V gene TRBV11-2, with 14 bases that match TRBD2. Germline V gives CDR1 SGHAT, CDR2 FQNNGV. The CDR3 runs to 21 residues. The CDR3 DNA reads as TGTGCCAGCAGCTTGGAGGCCGCGACTAGCGGGAGGGCGAGCTCCTACAATGAGCAGCTCTTC. Encoded protein: CASSLEAATSGRASSYNEQLF.

This clonotype has a handful of counts. This chain uses TRBV12-3 or TRBV12-4 with TRBJ2-1; D might be TRBD2 (6 bases). Deletions cut 4 bases from V and 0 bases from J, with 10 bases between. The CDR3 consists of 15 residues. CDR3 sequence reads: CASSSNGSSYNEQFF. The CDR3 coding sequence is TGTGCCAGCAGTTCTAACGGGAGCTCCTACAATGAGCAGTTCTTC.

Concerning this clonotype itself: The conserved phenylalanine or tryptophan is not found at the CDR3 terminus, so this likely reflects a read error. The gene calls are TRBV5-1 and TRBJ2-2; D gene ambiguous. Germline values: CDR1 SGHRS, CDR2 YFSETQ. The germline V and J ends were trimmed by 2 bases and 3 bases, with 8 bases remaining between them. The CDR3 totals 14 residues. The CDR3 coding sequence is TGCGCCAGCAGCTTCAACAGCTACACCGGGGAGCTGTTTTTA. Translation: CASSFNSYTGELFL.

The genes are TRBV30 and TRBJ2-7; TRBD1 aligns across 10 bases. The germline CDR1 and CDR2 sequences are GTSNPN and SVGIG (reference sequence). After removal of 3 bases from V and 4 bases from J, the junction contained 3 bases not matched to a gene. The CDR3 is made up of 13 amino acids. The CDR3 nucleotides read TGTGCCTGGAGACGACAGGGGGCTTACGAGCAGTACTTC. Its translation: CAWRRQGAYEQYF.

A note on this clonotype: Since a much larger clone is just one base distant, this may be a read error. The chain combines TRBV6-5 with TRBJ2-7; D unresolved. This CDR3 contains 14 residues. Germline lookup yields CDR1 MNHEY and CDR2 SVGAGI. Trimming shortened V by 2 bases and J by 8 bases, and 16 bases separated the two germline ends. CDR3 coding DNA: TGTGCCAGCAGTTACGAGACCGGTTTACGACAGCAGTACTTC. It is translated as CASSYETGLRQQYF.

Note on this clonotype: A much larger clone differs by one base, so this may be a read error. This CDR3 is missing its conserved last phenylalanine or tryptophan, likely due to a read error. The chain recombines TRBV7-9 with TRBJ2-7; D is possibly TRBD2 (6 bases). V dropped 7 bases and J dropped 2 bases, with 15 bases sitting between them. The V gene's germline CDR1 is SEHNR and CDR2 FQNEAQ (reference sequence). There are 14 residues in the CDR3. This chain's CDR3 is CASTSGTVTYEQYL. In DNA, the CDR3 is TGTGCCAGCACCTCCGGGACTGTAACCTACGAGCAGTACTTA.

Concerning this clonotype: The CDR3 does not end in the conserved phenylalanine or tryptophan, so this is likely a read error. The J gene is TRBJ2-3, the V gene TRBV4-1, with a tentative D call TRBD2 (5 bases). This CDR3 is 15 amino acids long. Germline V lookup: CDR1 MGHRA, CDR2 YSYEKL. CDR3 DNA: TGCGCCAGCAGCCAAGTCGCGGGCGTCACAGATACACAGTATTTA. Encoded protein: CASSQVAGVTDTQYL.

Concerning this clonotype itself: This may be a read error: a much more frequent sequence differs by one nucleotide. The genes are TRBV12-3 or TRBV12-4 and TRBJ2-5; D ambiguous. There are 15 residues in the CDR3. CDR3 nucleotides: TGTGCCAGCAGTTTAAAAGTGGGCCGAATGGAGACCCTGTACTTC. It codes for CASSLKVGRMETLYF.

This clonotype was counted at least ten times. This chain uses TRBV5-6 with TRBJ1-1; possible D gene TRBD1, 6 bases. The CDR3 spans 14 residues. Germline loops: CDR1 SGHDT, CDR2 YYEEEE. The V and J ends lost 4 bases and 5 bases respectively, with 15 bases between them. CDR3 DNA: TGTGCCAGCAGCCCACAGGGTGTGGAAACTGAAGCTTTCTTT. Its translation: CASSPQGVETEAFF.

On this clonotype: The conserved final phenylalanine or tryptophan is absent from the CDR3, which likely points to a read error. The rearrangement uses TRBV10-2 and TRBJ2-1, with 10 positions matching TRBD1. This CDR3 region has 15 residues. The germline V gene encodes CDR1 WSHSY and CDR2 SAAADI. CDR3 amino acids: CASSPWGDRGDEQFS. The CDR3 coding sequence is TGCGCCAGCTCACCATGGGGGGACAGGGGAGATGAACAGTTCTCC.

This clonotype was seen repeatedly, ten times or more. This chain joins TRBV10-3 and TRBJ2-2, with TRBD1 matching over 10 bases. CDR1 ENHRY and CDR2 SYGVKD come from the germline V gene. The CDR3 is made up of 14 amino acids. J gave up 7 bases and V 4 bases, and 3 bases lay outside the gene matches. The CDR3 sequence: CAISGQGAHGELFF. The CDR3 DNA reads TGTGCCATCAGTGGACAGGGGGCCCACGGGGAGCTGTTTTTT.

The CDR3 DNA reads as TGTGCCAGCAGCCCCGGGGCAGGGACGGGGAGGGACTATGGCTACACCTTC. Amino acids: CASSPGAGTGRDYGYTF. V is TRBV5-8 and J is TRBJ1-2; D possibly corresponds to TRBD1 (5 bases). Germline-derived CDR1 and CDR2 are SGHTS and YDEGEE. V was shortened by 4 bases and J by 3 bases, with 22 bases between the two germline ends. The CDR3 loop spans 17 amino acids. Combining the CDR3 with reference TRBV5-8 and TRBJ1-2 gives the whole variable domain EAGVTQSPTHLIKTRGQQATLRCSPISGHTSVYWYQQALGLGLQFLLWYDEGEERNRGNFPPRFSGRQFPNYSSELNVNALELEDSALYLCASSPGAGTGRDYGYTFGSGTRLTVV.

A word on this clonotype: This clone may be a read error of a much larger clone one base away. The V gene is TRBV6-2 or TRBV6-3, the J gene TRBJ2-3; tentatively, D is TRBD1 (5 bases). Trimming pared 0 bases from V and 0 bases from J, leaving 13 bases between. Germline loops: CDR1 MNHEY, CDR2 SVGEGT. The CDR3 has 17 amino acids. The CDR3 nucleotides read TGTGCCAGCAGTTACTCGACTGGACACGCGAGCACAGATACGCAGTATTTT. Its translation is CASSYSTGHASTDTQYF.

The V gene is TRBV29-1, the J gene TRBJ1-1, with a possible D match to TRBD1 (6 bases). This CDR3 is built from 12 residues. Germline CDR1 SQVTM, CDR2 ANQGSEA. In DNA form, the CDR3 reads TGCGGCGCTAAGGGGGGTTACACTGAAGCTTTCTTT. This gives the protein CGAKGGYTEAFF.

This clonotype has a count of ten or more. V gene TRBV6-6 combines with J gene TRBJ1-5, with TRBD1 as a possible D gene (5 bases). The CDR3 runs 13 residues. Germline V CDR1 and CDR2: MNHNY, SVGAGI (reference sequence). Deletions cut 6 bases from V and 5 bases from J, with 11 bases between. This CDR3 is CASRLQEDQPQHF. The DNA of the CDR3 is TGTGCCAGCAGGCTACAGGAGGATCAGCCCCAGCATTTT.

Details on this clonotype: The CDR3 does not end in the conserved phenylalanine or tryptophan, so this is likely a read error. The chain has TRBV11-2 and TRBJ1-1, with 7 bases matching TRBD1. The CDR3 totals 16 residues. Losses at the gene ends were 1 base for V and 5 bases for J; bases not matched to a gene: 10. CDR1 is SGHAT, CDR2 FQNNGV, per germline. This chain's CDR3 is CASSLGEGALGTEAFY. CDR3 bases: TGTGCCAGCAGCTTAGGAGAGGGGGCGCTGGGGACTGAAGCTTTCTAT.

Notes on this clonotype: Sequence at one end of the junction differs from germline and may be a read error. V is TRBV11-2 and J is TRBJ2-7; D might be TRBD1 (6 bases). Germline V lookup: CDR1 SGHAT, CDR2 FQNNGV. The length of the CDR3 is 14 residues. The CDR3 reads CASSMRQVGYEHYF. The CDR3 DNA reads as TGTGCCAGCAGCATGCGACAGGTGGGATACGAGCACTACTTC.

The gene calls are TRBV29-1 and TRBJ2-7; 8 positions agree with TRBD2. Losses at the gene ends were 6 bases for V and 2 bases for J; bases not matched to a gene: 6. This CDR3 region has 13 residues. Germline V lookup: CDR1 SQVTM, CDR2 ANQGSEA. CDR3 region: CSVGGVSTYEQYF. For the CDR3, the DNA is TGCAGCGTCGGGGGGGTATCGACCTACGAGCAGTACTTC.

About this clonotype itself: The junction shows a germline mismatch at one end, possibly a read error. The chain has TRBV5-5 and TRBJ1-4, with a possible D match to TRBD1 (6 bases). Germline lookup yields CDR1 SGHKS and CDR2 YYEKEE (reference sequence). The CDR3 spans 14 residues. The CDR3 DNA is TGTGCCGGCAGTTGGGAAACAGGGAATGAAAAACTGTTCTTC. Translated, it gives CAGSWETGNEKLFF.

Notes on this clonotype: One junction end disagrees with the germline gene, perhaps due to a read error. This chain uses TRBV10-3 with TRBJ1-1; 10 bases map to TRBD1. Germline V gene lookup returns CDR1 ENHRY and CDR2 SYGVKD. CDR3 length: 17 residues. CDR3 loop: CAIIESGGTGVLAEAFF. The CDR3 region has the DNA TGTGCCATCATTGAGTCGGGTGGGACAGGGGTGTTGGCTGAAGCTTTCTTT.

In this sample, this clonotype turned up many times. The chain couples TRBV5-6 to TRBJ1-1; D is unclear. The CDR3 has 15 residues. Trimming stripped 0 bases from V and 3 bases from J, with 12 bases between. Germline CDR1 is SGHDT and CDR2 is YYEEEE. As DNA, the CDR3 is TGTGCCAGCAGCTTGGGCCGGGCTGGGGACACTGAAGCTTTCTTT. Protein product: CASSLGRAGDTEAFF.

Turning to this clonotype: A much larger clone lies a single base off, so this may be a read error. The V and J genes are TRBV4-3 and TRBJ2-7; D is uncertain. V lost 0 bases, J lost 1 base, and 7 bases lay in between. This CDR3 is built from 14 residues. Germline V gives CDR1 LGHNA, CDR2 YSLEER. The CDR3 protein is CASSQDSRSYEQYF. The CDR3 DNA reads as TGCGCCAGCAGCCAAGACTCCAGATCCTACGAGCAGTACTTC.

With respect to this clonotype: Sequence at one end of the junction differs from germline and may be a read error. The chain is built from TRBV11-2 and TRBJ2-1, with a weak D call TRBD2 (5 bases). The CDR3 extends over 14 amino acids. Germline loops: CDR1 SGHAT, CDR2 FQNNGV. CDR3 DNA: TGTGCCAGCAGCTTAGGAAGCTCCTACAATGAGCGGTCCTTC. This codes for CASSLGSSYNERSF.

A few counts support this clonotype. The chain recombines TRBV12-3 or TRBV12-4 with TRBJ2-3, with D maybe TRBD2 (5 bases). The V gene lost 0 bases and the J gene lost 4 bases, with 8 bases spanning the gap. The CDR3 is 14 residues long. CDR3 sequence: CASSLAGASDTQYF. As DNA, the CDR3 is TGTGCCAGCAGTTTAGCGGGAGCCTCAGATACGCAGTATTTT.

This clonotype was seen once. The CDR3 sequence: CASSLARAGKVYEQYF. The CDR3 region has the DNA TGTGCCAGCAGCTTAGCCCGAGCGGGGAAAGTCTACGAGCAGTACTTC. V usage is TRBV11-2 and J usage is TRBJ2-7; 7 bases agree with TRBD2. Germline CDR1 is SGHAT and CDR2 is FQNNGV. The trim removed 1 base at V and 3 bases at J, leaving 9 bases unmatched. The CDR3 contains 16 residues.

The chain carries TRBV6-6 and TRBJ2-7; tentative D call: TRBD1 (6 bases). CDR1 and CDR2 from the germline V gene are MNHNY and SVGAGI (reference sequence). The CDR3 contains 15 residues. Trimming took 10 bases from V and 5 from J, leaving 24 bases between them. CDR3 in amino acids: CAITGRAGAKDEQYF. CDR3 bases: TGTGCCATCACGGGGCGAGCAGGGGCTAAAGACGAGCAGTACTTC.

With respect to this clonotype: A much larger clone lies a single base off, so this may be a read error. The genes are TRBV6-5 and TRBJ1-6; no clear D gene. CDR1 is MNHEY and CDR2 is SVGAGI in the germline V gene. With 7 bases removed from V and 13 bases from J, the gap between germline ends came to 17 bases. This CDR3 has 13 amino acids. The CDR3 DNA follows: TGTGCCAGCAACCGCGACCGAGAGCGGCCCCTCCACTTT. It yields the protein CASNRDRERPLHF.